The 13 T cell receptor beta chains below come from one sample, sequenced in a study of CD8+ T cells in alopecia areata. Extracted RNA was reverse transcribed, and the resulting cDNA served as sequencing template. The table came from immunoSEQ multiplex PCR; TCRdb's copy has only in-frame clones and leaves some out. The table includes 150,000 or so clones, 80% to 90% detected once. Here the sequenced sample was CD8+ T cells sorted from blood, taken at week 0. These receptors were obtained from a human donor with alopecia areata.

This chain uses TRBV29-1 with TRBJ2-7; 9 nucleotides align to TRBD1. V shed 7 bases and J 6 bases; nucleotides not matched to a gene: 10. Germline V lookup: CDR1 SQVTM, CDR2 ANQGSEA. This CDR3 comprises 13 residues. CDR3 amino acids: CSALQGASIEQYF. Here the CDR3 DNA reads TGCAGCGCACTACAGGGGGCGAGTATCGAGCAGTACTTC.

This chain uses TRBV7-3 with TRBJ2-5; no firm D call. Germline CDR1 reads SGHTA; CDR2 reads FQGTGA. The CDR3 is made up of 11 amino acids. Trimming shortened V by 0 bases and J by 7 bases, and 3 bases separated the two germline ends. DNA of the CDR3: TGTGCCAGCAGCTTAACGGGGACCCAGTACTTC. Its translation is CASSLTGTQYF.

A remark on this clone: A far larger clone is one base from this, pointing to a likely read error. CDR3 nucleotides: TGTGCCAGCAGCAACAATGAGCAGTTCTTC. The encoded protein is CASSNNEQFF. This chain links TRBV2 with TRBJ2-1; D unresolved. The V end lost 6 bases, the J end lost 5 bases, and 2 bases lay between the germline ends. CDR1 SNHLY and CDR2 FYNNEI come from the germline V gene. There are 10 residues in the CDR3.

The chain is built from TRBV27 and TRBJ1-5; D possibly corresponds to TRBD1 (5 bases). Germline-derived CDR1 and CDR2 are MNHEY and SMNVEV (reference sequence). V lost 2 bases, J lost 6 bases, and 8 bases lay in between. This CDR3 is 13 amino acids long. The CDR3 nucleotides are TGTGCCAGCAGTTTAAGGGGTGGTCAGCCCCAGCATTTT. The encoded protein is CASSLRGGQPQHF.

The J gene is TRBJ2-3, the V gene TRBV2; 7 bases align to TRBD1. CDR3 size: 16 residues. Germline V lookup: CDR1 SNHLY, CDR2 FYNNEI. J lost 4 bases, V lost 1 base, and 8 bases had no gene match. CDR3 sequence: CASSEGLRGRPDTQYF. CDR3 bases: TGTGCCAGCAGTGAAGGTCTTAGGGGGCGCCCAGATACGCAGTATTTT.

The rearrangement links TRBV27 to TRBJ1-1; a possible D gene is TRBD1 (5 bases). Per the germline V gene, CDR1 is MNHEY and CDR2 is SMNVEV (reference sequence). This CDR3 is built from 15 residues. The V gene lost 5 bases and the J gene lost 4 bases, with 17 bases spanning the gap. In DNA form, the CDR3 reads TGTGCCAGCAGTCCACGGATGCTTAGGGGCACTGAAGCTTTCTTT. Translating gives CASSPRMLRGTEAFF.

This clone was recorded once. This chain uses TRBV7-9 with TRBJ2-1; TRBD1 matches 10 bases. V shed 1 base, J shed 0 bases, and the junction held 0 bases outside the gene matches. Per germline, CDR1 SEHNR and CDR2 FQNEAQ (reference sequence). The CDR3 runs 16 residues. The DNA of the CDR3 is TGTGCCAGCAGCTTAGGGACAGGGGGCTCCTACAATGAGCAGTTCTTC. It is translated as CASSLGTGGSYNEQFF.

The CDR3 nucleotides read TGTGCCAGTAGTCTATACAATGAGCAGTTCTTC. Translated: CASSLYNEQFF. The J gene is TRBJ2-1, the V gene TRBV19; D is uncertain. CDR1 is LNHDA, CDR2 SQIVND, per germline (reference sequence). CDR3 length: 11 residues. V dropped 5 bases and J dropped 4 bases, with 3 bases sitting between them.

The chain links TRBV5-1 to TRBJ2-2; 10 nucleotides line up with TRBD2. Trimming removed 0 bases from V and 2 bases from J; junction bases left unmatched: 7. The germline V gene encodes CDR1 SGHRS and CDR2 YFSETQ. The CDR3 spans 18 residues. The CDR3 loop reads CASSLGPSGGANTGELFF. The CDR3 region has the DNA TGCGCCAGCAGCTTGGGGCCTAGCGGGGGAGCAAACACCGGGGAGCTGTTTTTT. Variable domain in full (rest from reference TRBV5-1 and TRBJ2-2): KAGVTQTPRYLIKTRGQQVTLSCSPISGHRSVSWYQQTPGQGLQFLFEYFSETQRNKGNFPGRFSGRQFSNSRSEMNVSTLELGDSALYLCASSLGPSGGANTGELFFGEGSRLTVL.

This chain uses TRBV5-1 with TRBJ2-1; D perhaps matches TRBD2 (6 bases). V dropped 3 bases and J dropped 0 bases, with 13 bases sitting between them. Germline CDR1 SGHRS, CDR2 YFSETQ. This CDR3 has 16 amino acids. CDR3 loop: CASSWNPGGSYNEQFF. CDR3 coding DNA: TGCGCCAGCAGCTGGAATCCCGGGGGCTCCTACAATGAGCAGTTCTTC.

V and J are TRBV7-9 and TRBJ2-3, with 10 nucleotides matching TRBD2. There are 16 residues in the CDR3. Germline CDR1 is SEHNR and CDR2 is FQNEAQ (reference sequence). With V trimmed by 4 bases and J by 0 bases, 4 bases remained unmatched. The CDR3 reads CASSSLLAGSTDTQYF. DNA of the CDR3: TGTGCCAGCAGCTCCCTACTAGCGGGGAGCACAGATACGCAGTATTTT.

CDR3 loop: CASSTYGGNTIYF. In DNA, the CDR3 is TGTGCCAGCAGTACATACGGTGGAAACACCATATATTTT. This chain joins TRBV27 and TRBJ1-3; D unresolved. V was shortened by 5 bases and J by 3 bases, with 8 bases between the two germline ends. Germline V CDR1 and CDR2: MNHEY, SMNVEV (reference sequence). This CDR3 contains 13 residues.

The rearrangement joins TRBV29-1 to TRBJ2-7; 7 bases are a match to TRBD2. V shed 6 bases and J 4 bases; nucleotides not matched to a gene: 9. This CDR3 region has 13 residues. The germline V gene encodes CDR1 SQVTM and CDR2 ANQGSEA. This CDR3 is CSVQVGTMYEQYF. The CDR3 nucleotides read TGCAGCGTCCAAGTGGGGACTATGTACGAGCAGTACTTC.